The 5 T cell receptor beta chains below come from one sample, sequenced in a study of patients and donors after allogeneic stem cell transplantation (TCRdb year 2020). The method behind the library was RT-PCR. This sample was sequenced with a NextSeq 550. TCRdb took the public reads, trimmed them with fastp at Q25, ran MiXCR for clone calling and kept in-frame beta chains. Identical CDR3 protein sequences are pooled into one entry, listed with their most common genes and DNA. The sample table records 410,000 or so distinct CDR3 sequences; 16% of these occur just once. The top ten clones comprise roughly 7% of the sample. Sequencing was performed on blood, either unsorted or a sorted T cell fraction (not recorded which). Receptors originate from a human donor who was either an allogeneic HSCT recipient or a stem cell or donor lymphocyte infusion donor (not recorded which). It is not recorded whose cells these are; they may come from a transplant donor.

This clonotype was observed a single time. This chain uses TRBV27 with TRBJ2-3; D possibly matches TRBD1 or TRBD2 (5 bases each). The CDR3 consists of 13 residues. The germline V gene encodes CDR1 MNHEY and CDR2 SMNVEV (reference sequence). Trimming removed 10 bases at V and 8 bases at J, with 19 bases between. The CDR3 region has the DNA TGTGCCACTTCCGGGACCTATACCGGTACGCAGTATTTT. Translated: CATSGTYTGTQYF.

This clonotype was observed once. The chain joins TRBV4-1 to TRBJ2-3; D is uncertain. V gave up 0 bases and J gave up 0 bases, with 13 bases separating them. There are 17 residues in the CDR3. Germline CDR1 is MGHRA and CDR2 is YSYEKL. The CDR3 reads CASSQDLGLPSTDTQYF. The CDR3 region has the DNA TGCGCCAGCAGCCAAGATCTGGGCTTACCTAGCACAGATACGCAGTATTTT.

J is TRBJ2-1 and V is TRBV24-1; TRBD1 agrees at 7 bases. Per the germline V gene, CDR1 is KGHDR and CDR2 is SFDVKD. This CDR3 spans 14 amino acids. V lost 9 bases to trimming and J lost 0 bases; unmatched junction nucleotides: 4. CDR3 coding DNA: TGTGCCACCGAGAGGGACAGCTCCTACAATGAGCAGTTCTTC. This gives the protein CATERDSSYNEQFF.

Many counts were recorded for this clonotype. The V call is TRBV12-3 or TRBV12-4, the J call TRBJ2-7, with unresolved D. V was trimmed by 1 base and J by 1 base, leaving 11 bases between them. This CDR3 region has 15 residues. The CDR3 spells CASSLGRALSYEQYF. The CDR3, as DNA: TGTGCCAGCAGTTTAGGCCGGGCCCTGTCCTACGAGCAGTACTTC.

This clonotype was seen more than once but under ten times. The genes are TRBV5-6 and TRBJ1-1; tentatively, D is TRBD1 (5 bases). The CDR3 has 15 residues. Germline CDR1 reads SGHDT; CDR2 reads YYEEEE. Trimming took 4 bases from V and 5 from J, leaving 18 bases between them. The DNA for the CDR3 is TGTGCCAGCAGCCCGGGTGCCGGGGCTGAAACTGAAGCTTTCTTT. Amino acid sequence: CASSPGAGAETEAFF.